The following is a TCR beta chain sequence with its context. This clone was seen just once. The antigen it binds to is not known. Base-call qualities are not available, and no considerably larger clone is one nucleotide away. The entire amount of isolated RNA was reverse transcribed using the High Capacity cDNA Reverse Transcription Kit, so the sequenced TCRB transcripts were expressed ones. Deep immunoSEQ sequencing was performed on naive, central memory and regulatory T cell samples, with an average of around 3.5 million total reads per sample. Sorted cells were lysed in RLT buffer and RNA was extracted with DNase-treated RNeasy Micro or Mini kits, depending on cell number. Each cell subset was processed separately to prevent cross-contamination, with patient and healthy donor samples processed together. TCRB sequences were amplified from cDNA with the immunoSEQ multiplex PCR, producing 87-bp fragments spanning the CDR3 region. The amplicons were sequenced using the Illumina HiSeq platform. As for the original processing: PCR bias was corrected computationally using synthetic template baselines, and reads within Hamming distance 2 were collapsed, with unmergeable singletons discarded. Reads were aligned against IMGT so that V, D and J genes, CDR3 length and insertions or deletions at six rearrangement sites could be assigned. Clonotype counts were normalized to sorted cell number within each subset before computing true diversity and Gini coefficients with the tcR R package. Repertoire sharing was quantified using the overlap coefficient calculated on TCRB nucleotide sequences. As a proxy for the pre-selection repertoire, out-of-frame TCRB sequences from naive cells were analyzed. The immuneACCESS repertoire file appears here via TCRdb, limited to in-frame rearrangements. These files lack a portion of the clones; in checked studies, under half of the deficit traces to unresolved V genes, and the cause of the others is not known. That table gives V, J and clone size, and the DNA gave D and trimming. The sample profile shows about 350,000 clones; 15% to 20% of them were found once. Of the sample, 0.044% falls within the top ten clones.

This entry belongs to a study of beta chain features in type 1 diabetes (dated by TCRdb to 2016 to 2019). With respect to the entire study: Mean age, gender distribution, total cell number and subset yield were not different between patients and healthy donors. The study compared the TCRB repertoires of sorted circulating CD4+ T cell subsets in recently diagnosed type 1 diabetes patients with those in matched healthy donors. A total of about 110,000,000 sorted cells were examined across all samples, and a strong correlation was observed between cell number per subset and RNA yield. Regulatory and stem cell-like memory subsets were obtained from only 8 patients and about eight healthy donors, while naive and central memory subsets were obtained from all 30 or so donors.

V was cut back by 5 bases and J by 5 bases, leaving a gap of 16 bases between them. The CDR3 runs 15 residues from the cysteine to the phenylalanine. CDR3 DNA only is kept here, 45 bases in frame from base 1. CDR1 and CDR2 are drawn from the germline V gene: SGHNT, YENEEA. From each donor, a single peripheral blood sample of approximately 0.11 L on average was drawn into heparinised tubes. Naive, central memory, regulatory and stem cell-like memory CD4+ T cells were sorted on a BD FACSAria II using a panel including CD45RO, CCR7, CD25, CD127, CD95 and CD27. Every sorted population had a purity above 95%. PBMCs were isolated immediately by Lymphoprep density gradient centrifugation and stained directly without culture. So that batch effects would be minimized, each experiment stained and sorted samples in pairs, pairing one healthy donor with one patient. Overall results and qualifications from the work: Because cDNA rather than genomic DNA was sequenced, highly expressing activated cells could have been over-represented, although no difference in activation and CD3 levels was found between groups. A moderate but significant shortening of TCRB CDR3 length was observed in type 1 diabetes patients in all four CD4+ subsets. Fewer insertions and more nucleotide deletions at VDJ recombination sites were observed in patients with type 1 diabetes, implying thymic rearrangement abnormalities. HLA sub-analyses involved small numbers of individuals, so any influence of HLA type on TCRB rearrangement remained unresolved. PCR might favor shorter templates, but patient and control samples were amplified and corrected together, so any skew would affect both groups equally. Naive, central memory and regulatory TCRB repertoires appeared more similar among patients than among healthy donors.

This sequence originates from a woman in her late teens or twenties in good health. Sequencing used naive CD4+ T cells from blood. The cell subset or site label on this specimen signifies: true naive CD4+ T cells. The sequence links TRBV11-3 to TRBJ2-1; 6 matching bases give a weak D call of TRBD1. The CDR3 region has the sequence CASSVRQETHNEQFF. The DNA reads as follows: TGTGCCAGCAGCGTAAGACAGGAGACGCACAATGAGCAGTTCTTC.